This TCR beta chain was sequenced for a study of blood T cell repertoires in COVID-19. Sequencing was performed with immunoSEQ multiplex PCR; in TCRdb, only in-frame clones are kept and a portion is missing. In the table there are hundreds of thousands of clones, about 87% of which are singletons. The CDR3 loop spans 14 amino acids. Trimming removed 0 bases at V and 3 bases at J, with 6 bases between. Germline CDR1 and CDR2: KGHSH and LQKENI. Cohorts were determined from participant-reported clinical history. This chain uses TRBV18 with TRBJ1-3; perhaps TRBD1 as D (6 bases). Sequencing was performed on PBMCs or T cells enriched from blood (not recorded which). The TCR was taken from a woman between 18 and 29 years old who had recovered from COVID-19. The CDR3 is CASSPPQGGNTIYF. The CDR3 DNA sequence: TGTGCCAGCTCACCACCACAGGGTGGAAACACCATATATTTT. Supplemented by reference TRBV18 and TRBJ1-3, the full variable domain reads NAGVMQNPRHLVRRRGQEARLRCSPMKGHSHVYWYRQLPEEGLKFMVYLQKENIIDESGMPKERFSAEFPKEGPSILRIQQVVRGDSAAYFCASSPPQGGNTIYFGEGSWLTVV.